This T cell receptor beta chain came from a study of blood T cell repertoires in COVID-19. This clone was seen more than once but under ten times. The germline V gene encodes CDR1 LNHNV and CDR2 YYDKDF (reference sequence). The CDR3 is made up of 13 amino acids. V lost 5 bases, J lost 0 bases, and 5 bases lay in between. Measured with immunoSEQ multiplex PCR; TCRdb has only the in-frame clones, and not every one. This sample has roughly 140,000 clones; roughly 80% occur once, and the top ten carry roughly 6.4%. This chain uses TRBV15 with TRBJ1-5; D not certain. This receptor was obtained from a woman in her thirties or forties who had recovered from COVID-19. The source material was PBMCs or T cells enriched from blood (not recorded which). CDR3 coding DNA: TGTGCCACCAGCGCGAATAGCAATCAGCCCCAGCATTTT. It codes for CATSANSNQPQHF.